The text below deals with one T cell receptor beta chain. This entry belongs to a study of control samples from healthy donors and cancer patients. TCRdb's copy holds only in-frame clones and misses some; the assay was immunoSEQ multiplex PCR. The sample contains tens of thousands of clones, 80% to 95% of which appear only once. CDR3 length: 17 residues. V lost 0 bases and J lost 3; bases outside the gene matches: 9. Germline loops: CDR1 SGHKS, CDR2 YYEKEE (reference sequence). Sequencing was performed on blood. The chain has TRBV5-5 and TRBJ2-1, with 7 bases aligning to TRBD1. This receptor was taken from a woman aged 25 to 39 in good health. DNA for the CDR3: TGTGCCAGCAGCTTGGGACAGGGAATTTCCTTCTACAATGAGCAGTTCTTC. This gives the protein CASSLGQGISFYNEQFF. The whole variable domain, remainder taken from reference TRBV5-5 and TRBJ2-1, is DAGVTQSPTHLIKTRGQQVTLRCSPISGHKSVSWYQQVLGQGPQFIFQYYEKEERGRGNFPDRFSARQFPNYSSELNVNALLLGDSALYLCASSLGQGISFYNEQFFGPGTRLTVL.